The 11 T cell receptor beta chains reported below all come from one sample, sequenced in a study of T cells in Graves' hyperthyroidism and ophthalmopathy. TCR beta CDR3 regions were amplified from RNA transcripts. The HTBI primer set drove a first-round RT-PCR of the TCR CDR3. TCRdb processed the multiplex PCR reads anew with MiXCR; each CDR3 protein has one entry. The sample records 500,000 to 600,000 distinct CDR3 sequences, approximately 44% being singletons. Sequencing used peripheral blood or thyroid tissue (not recorded which). These receptors all come from a woman aged 18 to 35 with Graves' hyperthyroidism.

This clonotype was observed many times. V gene TRBV19 combines with J gene TRBJ1-1; D call uncertain. The V gene's germline CDR1 is LNHDA and CDR2 SQIVND (reference sequence). This CDR3 has 16 amino acids. V dropped 1 base and J dropped 10 bases, with 22 bases sitting between them. The CDR3 loop reads CASSIGSYSRAGRAFF. The DNA for the CDR3 is TGTGCCAGTAGTATAGGGTCCTACTCAAGGGCTGGTAGAGCTTTCTTT.

This clonotype showed up many times. The chain combines TRBV10-3 with TRBJ2-5, with unresolved D. V shed 0 bases and J shed 3 bases, with 8 bases lying between them. The CDR3 loop spans 14 amino acids. Germline assignment: CDR1 ENHRY and CDR2 SYGVKD. DNA for the CDR3: TGTGCCATCAGTGAGTCAGGGTTTGAAGAGACCCAGTACTTC. This sequence encodes CAISESGFEETQYF.

This clonotype was counted ten times or more. The chain combines TRBV12-3 or TRBV12-4 with TRBJ1-5; TRBD1 is a possible D gene (5 bases). This CDR3 contains 15 residues. Trimming took 3 bases from V and 3 from J, leaving 12 bases between them. The CDR3 DNA reads as TGTGCCAGCAGTTTTTACGCAGGGATCAATCAGCCCCAGCATTTT. It translates to CASSFYAGINQPQHF.

This clonotype was seen repeatedly, ten times or more. The V gene is TRBV7-2, the J gene TRBJ2-3, with 14 bases aligning to TRBD2. V was clipped by 5 bases and J by 6 bases; unmatched bases: 4. The CDR3 runs to 15 residues. CDR1 SGHTA and CDR2 FQGNSA come from the germline V gene. CDR3: CASSRWTSGGDTQYF. The CDR3 DNA reads TGTGCCAGCAGCCGCTGGACTAGCGGGGGGGATACGCAGTATTTT.

This clonotype was seen repeatedly, ten times or more. This chain uses TRBV13 with TRBJ1-3; D gene unclear. Trimming stripped 1 base from V and 0 bases from J, with 10 bases between. The CDR3 consists of 16 residues. CDR1 and CDR2 (germline): PRHDT, FYEKMQ (reference sequence). The CDR3 sequence is CASSLEGRSSGNTIYF. As DNA, the CDR3 is TGTGCCAGCAGCTTAGAGGGCAGGAGCTCTGGAAACACCATATATTTT. The whole variable domain, remainder taken from reference TRBV13 and TRBJ1-3, is AAGVIQSPRHLIKEKRETATLKCYPIPRHDTVYWYQQGPGQDPQFLISFYEKMQSDKGSIPDRFSAQQFSDYHSELNMSSLELGDSALYFCASSLEGRSSGNTIYFGEGSWLTVV.

V gene TRBV7-3 combines with J gene TRBJ2-1, with TRBD2 as a possible D gene (6 bases). CDR1 SGHTA and CDR2 FQGTGA come from the germline V gene. V lost 2 bases and J lost 7, with 18 bases in between. The CDR3 has 16 amino acids. The CDR3 reads CASSLGSGGVRNEQFF. The CDR3 DNA reads TGTGCCAGCAGCTTAGGTAGCGGCGGCGTTAGGAATGAGCAGTTCTTC.

This clonotype was recorded once. The chain uses TRBV13 and TRBJ2-3; 8 bases align to TRBD2. Germline V gives CDR1 PRHDT, CDR2 FYEKMQ (reference sequence). V was clipped by 1 base and J by 4 bases; unmatched bases: 10. The CDR3 runs 17 residues. The CDR3 region is CASSLVGSSGGADTQYF. The CDR3 DNA reads as TGTGCCAGCAGCTTAGTCGGCTCGTCGGGAGGGGCAGATACGCAGTATTTT.

The chain carries TRBV29-1 and TRBJ1-2; the D gene is possibly TRBD1 (6 bases). The CDR3 has 14 amino acids. Germline V gene data show CDR1 as SQVTM and CDR2 as ANQGSEA. Trimming took off 6 bases at V and 12 bases at J, with 26 bases between the two ends. CDR3 protein: CSVGTGRGADGNTF. The CDR3 coding sequence is TGCAGCGTCGGCACGGGTAGGGGGGCGGATGGAAACACCTTC.

The chain is built from TRBV10-3 and TRBJ1-1, with 7 bases aligning to TRBD1. This CDR3 is 13 amino acids long. J gave up 1 base and V 9 bases, and 5 bases lay outside the gene matches. Germline CDR1 reads ENHRY; CDR2 reads SYGVKD. CDR3 amino acids: CAIRGTANTEAFF. The CDR3 bases are TGTGCCATAAGAGGGACAGCGAACACTGAAGCTTTCTTT.

This clonotype was counted a single time. The genes are TRBV29-1 and TRBJ2-5; the D gene is possibly TRBD2 (5 bases). V was pared by 8 bases and J by 5 bases, with 18 bases between. This CDR3 comprises 13 residues. The germline V gene has CDR1 SQVTM and CDR2 ANQGSEA. The CDR3 DNA reads TGCAGCAGCTTAGGACTGGGGTGGGAGACCCAGTACTTC. Its protein product is CSSLGLGWETQYF.

With respect to this clonotype: Germline is not matched at one junction end, which may reflect a read error. V gene TRBV5-1 combines with J gene TRBJ1-2, with 9 bases that match TRBD1. This CDR3 has 16 residues. Germline V lookup: CDR1 SGHRS, CDR2 YFSETQ. The CDR3 here is CASSLSTGGENYGYTF. The DNA for the CDR3 is TGTGCCAGCAGCTTGTCAACAGGGGGCGAAAACTATGGCTACACCTTC.